Listed here is a single TCR beta chain. The sample belongs to a study of blood T cell repertoires in COVID-19. Study background: Some COVID-19 samples were acute and others convalescent; all came from the United States, Italy and Spain. The analysed material was cDNA or gDNA that came from T cells, B-cell-depleted T cells, or PBMCs.

Methods used by the authors: Amplification from reference gene primers served as the basis for estimated nucleated cell counts. Clones were read by immunoSEQ multiplex PCR, and TCRdb kept only the in-frame ones, dropping some. That table supplies the V and J calls and clone size; D and trimming were determined from the DNA. Here the sample spans some 200,000 clones, roughly 80% being singletons. Trimming cost V 6 bases and J 1 base; bases outside gene matches: 4. CDR3 size: 15 residues. CDR1 and CDR2 (germline): SGHNT, YENEEA. Patients in Seattle were enrolled during active infection, then followed longitudinally.

This chain connects TRBV11-3 to TRBJ2-5, with TRBD2 identical over 11 bases. Sequenced: peripheral blood. The sequence came from a woman of 80 years or more with COVID-19, enrolled during active disease. CDR3 loop: CASSPLAGGQETQYF. Written as DNA, the CDR3 is TGTGCCAGCAGTCCTCTAGCGGGGGGCCAAGAGACCCAGTACTTC.